In its sample, the clone carrying this T cell receptor (beta chain) was seen many times. What it recognizes is unknown. This CDR3 contains 15 residues. The V and J ends lost 3 bases and 3 bases, in that order; junction bases with no gene match: 2. Germline CDR1 is SGHTA and CDR2 is FQGNSA. This record belongs to a study of T cell repertoires in cytomegalovirus infection. The wider study: Indicated by public TCR beta signatures were CMV infection and matching HLA type.

TCRdb itself ran the reads through MiXCR, one entry per CDR3 protein. The data hold 250,000 to 300,000 distinct CDR3 sequences, with roughly 26% observed a single time. Broader study findings: Dominating the ex vivo response were HLA-C-restricted CMV-specific TCR beta clonotypes. Cumulative frequency of public TCR beta families picked out carriers of CMV plus the relevant HLA.

Sequencing was done on a sample of PBMCs. This receptor was taken from a human donor in good health (CMV status not recorded). Some clones in this sample may be carry-over from other donors' samples. The V and J genes are TRBV7-2 and TRBJ2-1; 10 bases agree with TRBD1. The CDR3 loop is CASSFGTGVYNEQFF. DNA for the CDR3: TGTGCCAGCAGCTTCGGGACAGGGGTCTACAATGAGCAGTTCTTC. Based on the CDR3 plus reference TRBV7-2 and TRBJ2-1, the full variable domain is GAGVSQSPSNKVTEKGKDVELRCDPISGHTALYWYRQSLGQGLEFLIYFQGNSAPDKSGLPSDRFSAERTGGSVSTLTIQRTQQEDSAVYLCASSFGTGVYNEQFFGPGTRLTVL.